Each of the 21 T cell receptor beta chains below was sequenced from the same sample in a study of T cell changes during pregnancy in multiple sclerosis. Profiled with immunoSEQ multiplex PCR; TCRdb holds only in-frame clones, not every one. The sample has tens of thousands of clones, roughly nine tenths seen once; the top ten hold 0.55% to 0.6%. Sequencing used CD4+ T cells from peripheral blood mononuclear cells, obtained in the first trimester of pregnancy. The receptors were gathered from a female donor with multiple sclerosis, enrolled in a pregnancy study.

This clone was seen only a few times. The genes are TRBV5-8 and TRBJ2-6; tentatively, D is TRBD2 (6 bases). Trimming removed 3 bases from V and 0 bases from J, with 10 bases in between. The CDR3 covers 16 residues. The germline V gene has CDR1 SGHTS and CDR2 YDEGEE. In DNA, the CDR3 is TGTGCCAGCAGCTATGGAGGGTACTCTGGGGCCAACGTCCTGACTTTC. Protein product: CASSYGGYSGANVLTF.

The rearrangement links TRBV30 to TRBJ1-3; 9 bases are shared with TRBD1. V was pared by 3 bases and J by 5 bases, with 11 bases of the junction left unmatched. The CDR3 loop spans 16 amino acids. CDR1 is GTSNPN, CDR2 SVGIG, per germline (reference sequence). CDR3 nucleotides: TGTGCCTGGAGCAGCGCCGGACAGGGGAGAAGAAACACCATATATTTT. It yields the protein CAWSSAGQGRRNTIYF.

The rearrangement uses TRBV9 and TRBJ2-3; unclear D gene. CDR3 size: 15 residues. Trimming pared 0 bases from V and 7 bases from J, leaving 15 bases between. Germline CDR1 SGDLS, CDR2 YYNGEE. In DNA form, the CDR3 reads TGTGCCAGCAGCGTAGGACTCGCAGCTGAGAATACGCAGTATTTT. Amino acids: CASSVGLAAENTQYF.

The V gene is TRBV2, the J gene TRBJ1-2, with 10 nucleotides matching TRBD1. Germline-derived CDR1 and CDR2 are SNHLY and FYNNEI. CDR3 size: 15 residues. Trimming cost V 4 bases and J 6 bases; bases outside gene matches: 8. This chain's CDR3 is CASSVDRGRLHGYTF. CDR3 DNA: TGTGCCAGCAGTGTAGACAGGGGGCGATTACATGGCTACACCTTC.

This sequence joins TRBV6-6 and TRBJ2-2; D not resolved. CDR3 length: 16 amino acids. Germline V lookup: CDR1 MNHNY, CDR2 SVGAGI (reference sequence). V was trimmed by 6 bases and J by 5 bases, leaving 19 bases between them. In nucleotides, the CDR3 is TGTGCCAGCAGCCCTACTCCGGGTCCGGCAACCGGGGAGCTGTTTTTT. Its protein is CASSPTPGPATGELFF.

The chain combines TRBV5-1 with TRBJ1-4; 9 positions agree with TRBD1. The length of the CDR3 is 15 residues. CDR1 is SGHRS, CDR2 YFSETQ, per germline. The V segment lost 2 bases and the J segment 6 bases; nucleotides outside the gene matches: 5. CDR3 bases: TGCGCCAGCAGCTTCGGGGACAGGGAGGATGAAAAACTGTTTTTT. Translated, it gives CASSFGDREDEKLFF.

J is TRBJ1-4 and V is TRBV5-5; D may be TRBD1 (6 bases). This CDR3 comprises 20 residues. Trimming took off 0 bases at V and 0 bases at J, with 21 bases between the two ends. Germline assignment: CDR1 SGHKS and CDR2 YYEKEE (reference sequence). CDR3: CASSLEPMDRLIPTNEKLFF. Written as DNA, the CDR3 is TGTGCCAGCAGCTTGGAACCAATGGACAGACTAATTCCAACTAATGAAAAACTGTTTTTT.

This chain links TRBV7-2 with TRBJ1-2; D unclear. Trimming pared 1 base from V and 5 bases from J, leaving 17 bases between. The length of the CDR3 is 16 residues. Germline CDR1 SGHTA, CDR2 FQGNSA. For the CDR3, the DNA is TGTGCCAGCAGCTTAGTGTCGAGGGCGTCTAGGTATGGCTACACCTTC. Its protein product is CASSLVSRASRYGYTF.

This chain joins TRBV14 and TRBJ2-1; TRBD2 matches at 12 bases. The CDR3 totals 16 residues. The V gene's germline CDR1 is SGHDN and CDR2 FVKESK. V was pared by 1 base and J by 9 bases, with 7 bases of the junction left unmatched. In nucleotides, the CDR3 is TGTGCCAGCAGCCAAGCTAGCGGGAGGGCCCTCGGTGAGCAGTTCTTC. This codes for CASSQASGRALGEQFF.

This clone was seen a few times. V gene TRBV4-1 combines with J gene TRBJ1-2; D gene ambiguous. The V and J ends lost 3 bases and 0 bases respectively, with 5 bases between them. Per germline, CDR1 MGHRA and CDR2 YSYEKL. The CDR3 extends over 13 amino acids. The CDR3: CASSHGTNYGYTF. CDR3 sequence (DNA): TGCGCCAGCAGCCACGGGACTAACTATGGCTACACCTTC.

This clone has only one observation. This rearrangement joins TRBV30 to TRBJ2-1, with 7 bases aligning to TRBD2. V was pared by 0 bases and J by 3 bases, with 2 bases of the junction left unmatched. Germline CDR1 GTSNPN, CDR2 SVGIG (reference sequence). This CDR3 comprises 14 residues. The CDR3 DNA is TGTGCCTGGAGTGTAACGGGGGGCTACAATGAGCAGTTCTTC. Amino acid sequence: CAWSVTGGYNEQFF.

The gene calls are TRBV27 and TRBJ1-5, with 8 bases fitting TRBD1. Germline CDR1 is MNHEY and CDR2 is SMNVEV (reference sequence). The V and J ends lost 1 base and 7 bases, in that order; junction bases with no gene match: 12. CDR3 size: 17 residues. CDR3 loop: CASSLLGQGPSGQPQHF. CDR3 in DNA: TGTGCCAGCAGTTTATTAGGACAGGGCCCTTCTGGACAGCCCCAGCATTTT.

The rearrangement links TRBV2 to TRBJ1-1; weak D call: TRBD1 (6 bases). Germline CDR1 is SNHLY and CDR2 is FYNNEI. The CDR3 has 12 residues. The V gene lost 7 bases and the J gene lost 4 bases, with 10 bases spanning the gap. The CDR3 reads CASKQGVTEAFF. The CDR3 DNA is TGTGCCAGCAAACAGGGAGTCACTGAAGCTTTCTTT.

CDR3: CASSIRLAITDTQYF. The CDR3 DNA reads TGTGCCAGCAGCATCCGACTAGCAATCACAGATACGCAGTATTTT. The chain links TRBV9 to TRBJ2-3, with 7 bases that match TRBD2. Germline CDR1 SGDLS, CDR2 YYNGEE. V trimming: 4 bases; J trimming: 2 bases; junction bases outside the gene matches: 7. This CDR3 spans 15 amino acids. The full variable domain, in which reference TRBV9 and TRBJ2-3 provide the parts outside the CDR3, is DSGVTQTPKHLITATGQRVTLRCSPRSGDLSVYWYQQSLDQGLQFLIQYYNGEERAKGNILERFSAQQFPDLHSELNLSSLELGDSALYFCASSIRLAITDTQYFGPGTRLTVL.

The chain couples TRBV7-6 to TRBJ2-1; 7 nucleotides align to TRBD2. Germline loops: CDR1 SGHVS, CDR2 FNYEAQ. This CDR3 is 17 amino acids long. J was trimmed by 0 bases and V by 3 bases; bases with no gene match: 8. In DNA, the CDR3 is TGTGCCAGCAGCTTCGGGGCGGGAGCGAACTCCTACAATGAGCAGTTCTTC. It specifies CASSFGAGANSYNEQFF.

The V gene is TRBV28, the J gene TRBJ2-7; D unclear. Germline CDR1 reads MDHEN; CDR2 reads SYDVKM. The length of the CDR3 is 11 residues. Trimming took off 3 bases at V and 9 bases at J, with 9 bases between the two ends. The CDR3 loop is CASSFAVGQYF. The CDR3 DNA reads TGTGCCAGCAGTTTTGCGGTTGGGCAGTACTTC.

V gene TRBV6-1 combines with J gene TRBJ1-5; possibly TRBD1 for D (5 bases). CDR3 length equals 15 residues. Germline V gene sequence: CDR1 MNHNS, CDR2 SASEGT. V was pared by 6 bases and J by 6 bases, with 18 bases between. CDR3 residues: CASRKTTETGQPQHF. CDR3 sequence (DNA): TGTGCCAGCAGGAAAACGACAGAGACCGGTCAGCCCCAGCATTTT.

The genes are TRBV4-2 and TRBJ2-7, with 9 bases identical to TRBD2. This CDR3 has 15 residues. V shed 0 bases, J shed 2 bases, and the junction held 2 bases outside the gene matches. Germline V lookup: CDR1 LGHNA, CDR2 YNFKEQ. The CDR3 nucleotides read TGTGCCAGCAGCCAAGAGCAGCGGGGGGCCTACGAGCAGTACTTC. This sequence encodes CASSQEQRGAYEQYF.

The V gene is TRBV28, the J gene TRBJ2-1, with 12 positions matching TRBD2. CDR3 length equals 15 residues. Germline CDR1 is MDHEN and CDR2 is SYDVKM. The V and J ends lost 3 bases and 4 bases, in that order; junction bases with no gene match: 1. The CDR3 coding sequence is TGTGCCAGCAGTTTGACTAGCGGGGGATACAATGAGCAGTTCTTC. Its translation is CASSLTSGGYNEQFF.

As to this clone: A read error may account for a junction end that differs from germline. This chain connects TRBV29-1 to TRBJ2-3; 12 positions agree with TRBD2. The germline V gene has CDR1 SQVTM and CDR2 ANQGSEA. The CDR3 has 16 residues. As DNA, the CDR3 is TGCAGCGTCCTGGGGGTGACTAGCGGGAGCACAAATACGCAGTATTTT. It specifies CSVLGVTSGSTNTQYF.

The chain combines TRBV6-1 with TRBJ1-2; the match to TRBD1 covers 11 bases. The CDR3 totals 15 residues. Trimming at V came to 4 bases and at J to 7 bases, leaving 8 bases not matched to a gene. The V gene's germline CDR1 is MNHNS and CDR2 SASEGT. CDR3 sequence reads: CASSGPGQGVSGYTF. DNA of the CDR3: TGTGCCAGCAGTGGGCCGGGACAGGGGGTCTCTGGCTACACCTTC.